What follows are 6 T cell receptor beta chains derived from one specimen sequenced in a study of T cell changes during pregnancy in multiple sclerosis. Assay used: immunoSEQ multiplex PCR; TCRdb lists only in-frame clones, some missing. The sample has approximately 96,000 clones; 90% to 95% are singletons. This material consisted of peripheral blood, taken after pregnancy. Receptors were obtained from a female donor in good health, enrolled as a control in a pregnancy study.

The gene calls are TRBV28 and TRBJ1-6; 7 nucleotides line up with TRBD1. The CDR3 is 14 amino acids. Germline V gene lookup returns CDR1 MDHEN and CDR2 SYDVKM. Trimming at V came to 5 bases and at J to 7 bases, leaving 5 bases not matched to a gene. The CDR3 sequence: CASSRGQWNSPLHF. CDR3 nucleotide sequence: TGTGCCAGCAGTAGGGGACAGTGGAATTCACCCCTCCACTTT.

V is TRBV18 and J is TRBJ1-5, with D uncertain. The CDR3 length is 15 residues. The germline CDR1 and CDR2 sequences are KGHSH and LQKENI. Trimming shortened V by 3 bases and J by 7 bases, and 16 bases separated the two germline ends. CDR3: CASSPSGARNQPQHF. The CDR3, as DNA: TGTGCCAGCTCACCCTCGGGTGCGAGGAACCAGCCCCAGCATTTT.

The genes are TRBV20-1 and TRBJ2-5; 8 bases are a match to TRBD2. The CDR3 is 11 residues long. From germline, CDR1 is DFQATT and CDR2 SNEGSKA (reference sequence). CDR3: CTGGIQETQYF. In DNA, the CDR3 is TGCACGGGGGGGATACAAGAGACCCAGTACTTC.

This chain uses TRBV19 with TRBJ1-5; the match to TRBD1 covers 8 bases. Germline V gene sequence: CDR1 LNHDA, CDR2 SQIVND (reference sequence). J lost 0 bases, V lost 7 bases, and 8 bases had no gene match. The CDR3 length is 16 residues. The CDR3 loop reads CASKGGQVFSNQPQHF. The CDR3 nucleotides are TGTGCCAGTAAGGGGGGACAGGTTTTTAGCAATCAGCCCCAGCATTTT.

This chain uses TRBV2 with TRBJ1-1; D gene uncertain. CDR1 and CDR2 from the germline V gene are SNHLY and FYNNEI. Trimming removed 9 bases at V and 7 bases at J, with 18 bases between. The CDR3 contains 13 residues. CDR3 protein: CASMREWGGEAFF. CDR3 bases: TGTGCCAGTATGAGGGAATGGGGAGGTGAAGCTTTCTTT.

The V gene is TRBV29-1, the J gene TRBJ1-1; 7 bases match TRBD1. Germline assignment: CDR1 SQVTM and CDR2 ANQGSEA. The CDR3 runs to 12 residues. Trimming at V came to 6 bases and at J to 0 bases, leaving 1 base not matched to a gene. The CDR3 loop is CSVDRVNTEAFF. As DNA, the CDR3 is TGCAGCGTAGACAGGGTGAACACTGAAGCTTTCTTT.